This T cell receptor (beta chain) derives from a study of blood T cell dynamics during melanoma immunotherapy. Sequencing used immunoSEQ multiplex PCR; TCRdb keeps in-frame clones, though not all of them. The top ten clones hold 28% of a sample with around 6,600 clones, around three quarters of them seen once. Between the trimmed V and J ends, which lost 1 base and 1 base, there was a span of 6 bases. The CDR3 sequence is 14 residues long. Time point of the sample: pre-treatment baseline. This TCR came from a human donor with melanoma. Material: blood, obtained from a patient treated with checkpoint blockade. The V and J genes are TRBV23-1 and TRBJ2-3, with D unresolved. TRBV23-1 is noted as an ORF with a role that remains uncertain. The CDR3 is CASSQLKGTDTQYF. The CDR3 bases are TGCGCCAGCAGTCAATTGAAAGGCACAGATACGCAGTATTTT.